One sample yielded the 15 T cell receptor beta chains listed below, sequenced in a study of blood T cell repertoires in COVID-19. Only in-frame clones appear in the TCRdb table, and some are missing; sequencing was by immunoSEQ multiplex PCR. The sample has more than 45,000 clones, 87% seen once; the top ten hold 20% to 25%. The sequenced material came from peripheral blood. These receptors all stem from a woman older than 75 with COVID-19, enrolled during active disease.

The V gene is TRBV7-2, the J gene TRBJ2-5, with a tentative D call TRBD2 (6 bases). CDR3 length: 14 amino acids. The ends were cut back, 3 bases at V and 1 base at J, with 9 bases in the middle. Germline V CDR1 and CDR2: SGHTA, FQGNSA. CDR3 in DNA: TGTGCCAGCAGCTTGGGGGGAGCCCAAGAGACCCAGTACTTC. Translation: CASSLGGAQETQYF.

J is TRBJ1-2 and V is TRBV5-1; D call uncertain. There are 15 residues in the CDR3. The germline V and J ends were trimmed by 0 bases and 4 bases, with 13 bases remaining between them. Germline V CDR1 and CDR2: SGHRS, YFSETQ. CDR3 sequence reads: CASSLEGGAGYGYTF. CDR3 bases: TGCGCCAGCAGCTTGGAGGGAGGTGCTGGCTATGGCTACACCTTC.

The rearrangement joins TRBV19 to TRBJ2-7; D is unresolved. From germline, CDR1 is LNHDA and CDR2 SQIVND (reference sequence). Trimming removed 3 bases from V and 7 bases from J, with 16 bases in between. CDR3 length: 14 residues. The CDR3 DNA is TGTGCCAGTAGTATTGGTCTGTTTACTCGAGAGCAGTACTTC. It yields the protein CASSIGLFTREQYF.

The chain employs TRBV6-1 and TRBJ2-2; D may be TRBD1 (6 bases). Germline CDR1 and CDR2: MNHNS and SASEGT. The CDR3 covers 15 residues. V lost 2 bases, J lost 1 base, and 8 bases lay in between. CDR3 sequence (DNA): TGTGCCAGCAGTGAAAGGACAGTGAACACCGGGGAGCTGTTTTTT. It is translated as CASSERTVNTGELFF.

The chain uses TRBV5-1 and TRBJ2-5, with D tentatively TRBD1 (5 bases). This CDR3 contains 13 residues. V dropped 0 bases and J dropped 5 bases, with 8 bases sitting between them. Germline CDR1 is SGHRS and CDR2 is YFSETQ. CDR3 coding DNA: TGCGCCAGCAGCTTGGGGGGCCAGGAGACCCAGTACTTC. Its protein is CASSLGGQETQYF.

This CDR3 is CASSEIRGHNQPQHF. The CDR3 DNA follows: TGTGCCAGCAGTGAGATCAGGGGCCACAATCAGCCCCAGCATTTT. V gene TRBV6-1 combines with J gene TRBJ1-5; possible D gene TRBD1, 6 bases. V was shortened by 3 bases and J by 3 bases, with 12 bases between the two germline ends. Germline values: CDR1 MNHNS, CDR2 SASEGT. There are 15 residues in the CDR3.

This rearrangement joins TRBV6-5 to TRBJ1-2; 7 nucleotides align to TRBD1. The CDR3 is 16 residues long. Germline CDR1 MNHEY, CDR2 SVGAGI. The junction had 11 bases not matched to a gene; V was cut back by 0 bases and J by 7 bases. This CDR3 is CASSYSIYRGAGGYTF. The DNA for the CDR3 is TGTGCCAGCAGTTACTCGATTTACAGGGGTGCGGGTGGCTACACCTTC.

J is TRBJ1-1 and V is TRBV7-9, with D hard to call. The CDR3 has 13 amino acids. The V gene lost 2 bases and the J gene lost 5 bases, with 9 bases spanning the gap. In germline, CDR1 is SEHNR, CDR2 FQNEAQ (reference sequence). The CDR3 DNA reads TGTGCCAGCAGCTTACCCGAGGGAACTGAAGCTTTCTTT. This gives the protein CASSLPEGTEAFF.

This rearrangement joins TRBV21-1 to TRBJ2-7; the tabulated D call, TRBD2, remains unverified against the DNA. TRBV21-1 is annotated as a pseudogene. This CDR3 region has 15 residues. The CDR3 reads CASTQPGGYSYEQYF. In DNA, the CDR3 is TGTGCCAGCACCCAACCGGGAGGATATTCCTACGAGCAGTACTTC.

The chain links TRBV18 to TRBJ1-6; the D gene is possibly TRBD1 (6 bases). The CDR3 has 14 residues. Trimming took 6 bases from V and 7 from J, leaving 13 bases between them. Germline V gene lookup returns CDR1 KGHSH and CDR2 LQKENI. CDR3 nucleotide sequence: TGTGCCAGCTCGGACACTAGGGGGAATTCACCCCTCCACTTT. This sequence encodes CASSDTRGNSPLHF. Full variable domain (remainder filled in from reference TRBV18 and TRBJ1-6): NAGVMQNPRHLVRRRGQEARLRCSPMKGHSHVYWYRQLPEEGLKFMVYLQKENIIDESGMPKERFSAEFPKEGPSILRIQQVVRGDSAAYFCASSDTRGNSPLHFGNGTRLTVT.

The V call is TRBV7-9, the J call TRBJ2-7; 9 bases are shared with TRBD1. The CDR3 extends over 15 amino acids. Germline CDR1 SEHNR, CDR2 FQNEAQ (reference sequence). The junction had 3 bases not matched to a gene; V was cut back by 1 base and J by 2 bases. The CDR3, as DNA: TGTGCCAGCAGCTTAGGGGGGACAGGGACCTACGAGCAGTACTTC. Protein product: CASSLGGTGTYEQYF.

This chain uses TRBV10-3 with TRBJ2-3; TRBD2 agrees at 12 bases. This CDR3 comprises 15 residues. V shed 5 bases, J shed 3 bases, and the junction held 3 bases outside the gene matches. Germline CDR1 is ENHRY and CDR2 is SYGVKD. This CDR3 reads CAISLLAGGTDTQYF. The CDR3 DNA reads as TGTGCCATCAGTTTGCTAGCGGGGGGGACAGATACGCAGTATTTT.

CDR3 sequence: CASSRGPRVGTEAFF. CDR3 bases: TGTGCCAGCAGCAGAGGGCCAAGGGTAGGAACTGAAGCTTTCTTT. This chain joins TRBV6-5 and TRBJ1-1; D remains unclear. V was clipped by 6 bases and J by 5 bases, with 19 bases between them. Germline V gives CDR1 MNHEY, CDR2 SVGAGI. This CDR3 has 15 amino acids.

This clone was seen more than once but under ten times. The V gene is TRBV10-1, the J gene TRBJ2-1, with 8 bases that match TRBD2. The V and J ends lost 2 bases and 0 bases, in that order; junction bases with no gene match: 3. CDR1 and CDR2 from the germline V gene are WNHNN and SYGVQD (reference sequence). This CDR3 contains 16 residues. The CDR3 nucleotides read TGCGCCAGCAGTGAGGCAGCGGGGGTCTCCTACAATGAGCAGTTCTTC. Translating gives CASSEAAGVSYNEQFF.

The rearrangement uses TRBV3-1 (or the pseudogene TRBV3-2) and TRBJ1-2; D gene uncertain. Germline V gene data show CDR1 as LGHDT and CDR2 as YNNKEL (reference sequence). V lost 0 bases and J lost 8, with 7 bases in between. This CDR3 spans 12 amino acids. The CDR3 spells CASSQEERGYTF. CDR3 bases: TGTGCCAGCAGCCAAGAGGAGCGCGGCTACACCTTC.